These 13 T cell receptor beta chains were all obtained from the same sample, sequenced in a study of blood T cell repertoires in COVID-19. Using immunoSEQ multiplex PCR, the repertoire was profiled, and TCRdb retains in-frame clones only, with some absent. The sample consists of around 180,000 clones, roughly nine tenths of them appearing once. Source material: peripheral blood. Receptors were obtained from a man between 70 and 80 years old with active or convalescent COVID-19.

V is TRBV28 and J is TRBJ2-1, with TRBD1 matching over 8 bases. Trimming took 5 bases from V and 0 from J; bases not matched to a gene: 9. The CDR3 runs 17 residues. The germline V gene has CDR1 MDHEN and CDR2 SYDVKM. The CDR3 sequence: CASSPYTGTGSYNEQFF. The CDR3 nucleotides read TGTGCCAGCAGTCCATACACCGGGACAGGCTCCTACAATGAGCAGTTCTTC.

The genes are TRBV24-1 and TRBJ1-5, with 7 bases fitting TRBD1. The CDR3 runs 12 residues. The germline CDR1 and CDR2 sequences are KGHDR and SFDVKD. V gave up 9 bases and J gave up 2 bases; unmatched junction bases: 0. The CDR3 coding sequence is TGTGCCACCGGGACAGGCAATCAGCCCCAGCATTTT. It translates to CATGTGNQPQHF.

CDR3 sequence (DNA): TGTGCCAGCAGTGCGAGTACCTACGAGCAGTACTTC. Translation gives CASSASTYEQYF. The rearrangement uses TRBV28 and TRBJ2-7; the D is unclear. The CDR3 is 12 amino acids. Germline assignment: CDR1 MDHEN and CDR2 SYDVKM. The germline V and J ends were trimmed by 5 bases and 2 bases, with 7 bases remaining between them.

V usage is TRBV2 and J usage is TRBJ2-3; possibly TRBD2 for D (5 bases). CDR1 is SNHLY and CDR2 is FYNNEI in the germline V gene. The CDR3 covers 14 residues. Trimming left V 4 bases short and J 4 bases short, with 12 bases between. The CDR3 loop reads CASSVPRAPDTQYF. The CDR3 DNA reads TGTGCCAGCAGTGTTCCGAGGGCCCCAGATACGCAGTATTTT.

The genes are TRBV7-2 and TRBJ2-3; TRBD2 matches 12 bases. V dropped 4 bases and J dropped 0; count of bases not matched to a gene: 2. Germline CDR1 reads SGHTA; CDR2 reads FQGNSA. The CDR3 runs 16 residues. CDR3 sequence: CASSSSGGVSTDTQYF. For the CDR3, the DNA is TGTGCCAGCAGCTCTAGCGGGGGGGTTAGCACAGATACGCAGTATTTT.

The chain carries TRBV5-1 and TRBJ2-6; D perhaps matches TRBD1 (6 bases). Germline V gene data show CDR1 as SGHRS and CDR2 as YFSETQ. CDR3 length: 17 amino acids. V lost 4 bases, J lost 0 bases, and 14 bases lay in between. The CDR3 nucleotides read TGCGCCAGCAGCCAGGGGACGGGGAACTCTGGGGCCAACGTCCTGACTTTC. It specifies CASSQGTGNSGANVLTF.

J is TRBJ1-3 and V is TRBV7-9; D gene uncertain. Deletions cut 2 bases from V and 1 base from J, with 12 bases between. The CDR3 sequence is 16 residues long. Germline lookup yields CDR1 SEHNR and CDR2 FQNEAQ (reference sequence). This chain's CDR3 is CASSLIGGVSGNTIYF. The CDR3 region has the DNA TGTGCCAGCAGCTTAATTGGCGGCGTATCTGGAAACACCATATATTTT.

The V and J genes are TRBV18 and TRBJ1-2, with D unclear. The germline V and J ends were trimmed by 3 bases and 6 bases, with 11 bases remaining between them. The CDR3 runs to 13 residues. The germline V gene has CDR1 KGHSH and CDR2 LQKENI. This CDR3 is CASSPRLADGYTF. DNA of the CDR3: TGTGCCAGCTCACCGAGGCTGGCGGATGGCTACACCTTC.

This rearrangement joins TRBV28 to TRBJ1-2; D remains ambiguous. CDR3 length equals 13 residues. The V gene's germline CDR1 is MDHEN and CDR2 SYDVKM. The V and J ends lost 2 bases and 4 bases respectively, with 8 bases between them. Written as DNA, the CDR3 is TGTGCCAGCAGTTTACAAGGACTCTATGGCTACACCTTC. This gives the protein CASSLQGLYGYTF.

The gene calls are TRBV7-2 and TRBJ1-3; the D is unclear. Trimming shortened V by 3 bases and J by 0 bases, and 9 bases separated the two germline ends. Germline V CDR1 and CDR2: SGHTA, FQGNSA. The CDR3 covers 15 residues. The CDR3 coding sequence is TGTGCCAGCAGCTTTGGGAGCGACTCTGGAAACACCATATATTTT. It is translated as CASSFGSDSGNTIYF.

The gene calls are TRBV27 and TRBJ1-2; weak D call: TRBD1 (5 bases). The V end lost 1 base, the J end lost 4 bases, and 13 bases lay between the germline ends. The germline gives CDR1 MNHEY, CDR2 SMNVEV (reference sequence). CDR3 length equals 15 residues. This CDR3 reads CASSLYNIGVYGYTF. CDR3 DNA: TGTGCCAGCAGTTTATATAATATAGGGGTCTATGGCTACACCTTC.

J is TRBJ1-1 and V is TRBV19, with D unresolved. Germline V gene lookup returns CDR1 LNHDA and CDR2 SQIVND (reference sequence). The CDR3 consists of 15 residues. Trimming took off 7 bases at V and 0 bases at J, with 15 bases between the two ends. The CDR3, as DNA: TGTGCCAGTACCAAAGGCGGGAACCTGAACACTGAAGCTTTCTTT. Its translation: CASTKGGNLNTEAFF.

This clone was seen a single time. The CDR3 here is CASSFTGGGTDTQYF. The CDR3 DNA follows: TGTGCCAGCAGCTTCACAGGGGGTGGCACAGATACGCAGTATTTT. This chain uses TRBV11-2 with TRBJ2-3, with 8 bases that match TRBD1. Trimming took 3 bases from V and 1 from J; bases not matched to a gene: 3. The CDR3 has 15 amino acids. CDR1 SGHAT and CDR2 FQNNGV come from the germline V gene.